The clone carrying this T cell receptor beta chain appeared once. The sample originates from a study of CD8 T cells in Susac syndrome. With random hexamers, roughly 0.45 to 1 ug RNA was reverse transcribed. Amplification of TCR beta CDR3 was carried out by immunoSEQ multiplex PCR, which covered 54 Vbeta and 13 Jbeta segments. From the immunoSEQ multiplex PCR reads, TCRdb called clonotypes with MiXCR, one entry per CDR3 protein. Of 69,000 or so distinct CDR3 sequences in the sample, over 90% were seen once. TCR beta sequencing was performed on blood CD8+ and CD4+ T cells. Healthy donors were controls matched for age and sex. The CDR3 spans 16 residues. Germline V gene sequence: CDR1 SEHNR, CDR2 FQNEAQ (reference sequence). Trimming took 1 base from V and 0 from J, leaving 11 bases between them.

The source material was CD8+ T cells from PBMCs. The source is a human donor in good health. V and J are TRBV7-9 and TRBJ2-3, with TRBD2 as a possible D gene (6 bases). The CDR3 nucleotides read TGTGCCAGCAGCTTAGGGATAGGGACTAGCACAGATACGCAGTATTTT. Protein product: CASSLGIGTSTDTQYF. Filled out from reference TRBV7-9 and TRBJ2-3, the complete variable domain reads DTGVSQNPRHKITKRGQNVTFRCDPISEHNRLYWYRQTLGQGPEFLTYFQNEAQLEKSRLLSDRFSAERPKGSFSTLEIQRTEQGDSAMYLCASSLGIGTSTDTQYFGPGTRLTVL.